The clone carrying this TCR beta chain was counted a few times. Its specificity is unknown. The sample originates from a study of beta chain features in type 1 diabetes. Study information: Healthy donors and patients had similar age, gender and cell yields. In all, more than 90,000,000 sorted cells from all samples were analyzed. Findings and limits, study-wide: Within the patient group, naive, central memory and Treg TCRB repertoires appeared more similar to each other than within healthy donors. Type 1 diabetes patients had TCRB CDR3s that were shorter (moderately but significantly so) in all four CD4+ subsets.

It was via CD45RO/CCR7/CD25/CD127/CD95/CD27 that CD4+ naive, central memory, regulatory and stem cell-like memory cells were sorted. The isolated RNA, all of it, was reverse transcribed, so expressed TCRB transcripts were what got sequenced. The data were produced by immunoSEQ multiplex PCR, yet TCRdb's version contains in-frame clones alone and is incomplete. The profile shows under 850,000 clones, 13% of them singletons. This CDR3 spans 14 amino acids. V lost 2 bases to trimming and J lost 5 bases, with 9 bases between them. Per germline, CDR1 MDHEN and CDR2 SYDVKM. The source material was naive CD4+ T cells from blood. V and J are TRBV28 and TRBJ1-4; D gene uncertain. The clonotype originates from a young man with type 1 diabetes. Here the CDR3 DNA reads TGTGCCAGCAGTTTAAGCTTCGTCAATGAAAAACTGTTTTTT. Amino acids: CASSLSFVNEKLFF.